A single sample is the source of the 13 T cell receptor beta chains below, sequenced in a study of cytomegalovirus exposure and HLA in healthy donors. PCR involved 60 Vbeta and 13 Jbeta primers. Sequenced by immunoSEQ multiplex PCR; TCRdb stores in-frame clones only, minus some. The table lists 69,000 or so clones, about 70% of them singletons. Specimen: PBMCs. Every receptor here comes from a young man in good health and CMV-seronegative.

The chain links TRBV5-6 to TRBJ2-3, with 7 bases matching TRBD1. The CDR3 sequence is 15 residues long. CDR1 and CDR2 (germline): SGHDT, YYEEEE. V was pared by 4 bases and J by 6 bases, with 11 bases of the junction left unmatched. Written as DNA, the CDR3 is TGTGCCAGCAGCCGACCGGGGACAGTTCACGATACGCAGTATTTT. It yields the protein CASSRPGTVHDTQYF.

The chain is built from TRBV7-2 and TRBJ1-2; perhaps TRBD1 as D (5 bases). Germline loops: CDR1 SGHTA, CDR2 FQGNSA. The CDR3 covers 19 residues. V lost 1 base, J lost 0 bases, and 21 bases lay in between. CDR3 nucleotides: TGTGCCAGCAGCTTAGTCGCGGGGGGTGTGGCCGAAGCTAACTATGGCTACACCTTC. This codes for CASSLVAGGVAEANYGYTF.

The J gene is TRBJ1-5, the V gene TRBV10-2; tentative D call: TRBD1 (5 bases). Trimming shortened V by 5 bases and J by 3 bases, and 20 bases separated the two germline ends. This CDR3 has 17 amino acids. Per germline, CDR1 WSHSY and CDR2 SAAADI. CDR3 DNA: TGCGCCAGCAGTAGAGGGACTAGCGGGAATTTCAATCAGCCCCAGCATTTT. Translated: CASSRGTSGNFNQPQHF.

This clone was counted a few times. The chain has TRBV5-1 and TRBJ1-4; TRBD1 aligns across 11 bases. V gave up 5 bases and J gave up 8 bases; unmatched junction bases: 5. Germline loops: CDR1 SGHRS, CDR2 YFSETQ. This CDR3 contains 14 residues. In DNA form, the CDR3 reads TGCGCCAGCAGAGCCGGGACAGGGGGGGAAAAACTGTTTTTT. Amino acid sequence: CASRAGTGGEKLFF.

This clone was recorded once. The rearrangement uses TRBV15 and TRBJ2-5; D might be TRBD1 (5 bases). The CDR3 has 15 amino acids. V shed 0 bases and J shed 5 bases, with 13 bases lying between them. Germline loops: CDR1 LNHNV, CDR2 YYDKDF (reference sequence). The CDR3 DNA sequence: TGTGCCACCAGCAGAGATTCCCAGGGTCGGGAGACCCAGTACTTC. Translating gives CATSRDSQGRETQYF.

CDR3 sequence: CASSQKTSGGFYEQYF. Written as DNA, the CDR3 is TGTGCCAGCAGCCAAAAAACTAGCGGGGGATTCTACGAGCAGTACTTC. V usage is TRBV14 and J usage is TRBJ2-7; 11 positions agree with TRBD2. Trimming took 2 bases from V and 3 from J; bases not matched to a gene: 6. The length of the CDR3 is 16 residues. Germline V lookup: CDR1 SGHDN, CDR2 FVKESK.

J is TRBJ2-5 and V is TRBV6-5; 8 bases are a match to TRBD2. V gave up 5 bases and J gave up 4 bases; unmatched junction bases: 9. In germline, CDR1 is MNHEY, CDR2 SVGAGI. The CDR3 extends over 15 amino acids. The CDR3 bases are TGTGCCAGCAGTCAGACTAGCGTCCCCGTAGAGACCCAGTACTTC. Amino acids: CASSQTSVPVETQYF.

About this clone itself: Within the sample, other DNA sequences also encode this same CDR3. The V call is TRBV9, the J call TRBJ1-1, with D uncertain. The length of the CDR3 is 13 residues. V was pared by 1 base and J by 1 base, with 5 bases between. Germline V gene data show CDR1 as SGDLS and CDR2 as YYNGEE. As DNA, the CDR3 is TGTGCCAGCAGCGTAACGGGGAACACTGAAGCTTTCTTT. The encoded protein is CASSVTGNTEAFF.

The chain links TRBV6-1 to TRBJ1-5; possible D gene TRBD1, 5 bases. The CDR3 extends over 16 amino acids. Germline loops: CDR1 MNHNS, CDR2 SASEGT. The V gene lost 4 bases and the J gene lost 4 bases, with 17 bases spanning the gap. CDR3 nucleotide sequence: TGTGCCAGCAGTGGCCGCCGGACGGGGGGTAATCAGCCCCAGCATTTT. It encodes CASSGRRTGGNQPQHF.

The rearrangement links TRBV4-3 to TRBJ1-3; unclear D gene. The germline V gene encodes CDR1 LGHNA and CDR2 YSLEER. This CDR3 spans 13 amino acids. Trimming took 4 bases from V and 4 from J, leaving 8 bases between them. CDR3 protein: CASSPGHGNTIYF. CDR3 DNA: TGCGCCAGCAGCCCGGGTCACGGAAACACCATATATTTT.

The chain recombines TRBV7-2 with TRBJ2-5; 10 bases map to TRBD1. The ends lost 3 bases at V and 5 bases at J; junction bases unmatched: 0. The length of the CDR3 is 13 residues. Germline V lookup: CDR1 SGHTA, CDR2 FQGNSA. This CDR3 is CASSLGQGETQYF. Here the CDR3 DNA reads TGTGCCAGCAGCTTGGGACAGGGGGAGACCCAGTACTTC.

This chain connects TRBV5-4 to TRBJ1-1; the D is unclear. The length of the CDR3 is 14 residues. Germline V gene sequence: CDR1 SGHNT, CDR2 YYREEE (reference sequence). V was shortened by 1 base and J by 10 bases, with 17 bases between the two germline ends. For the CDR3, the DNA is TGTGCCAGCAGCTTGCAGGAACTCGGATCCTCAGCTTTCTTT. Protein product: CASSLQELGSSAFF.

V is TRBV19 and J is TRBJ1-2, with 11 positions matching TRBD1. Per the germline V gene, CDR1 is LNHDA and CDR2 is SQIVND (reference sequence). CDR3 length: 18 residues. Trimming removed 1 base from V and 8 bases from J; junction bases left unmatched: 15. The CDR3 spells CASSIASRTGGAGGGYTF. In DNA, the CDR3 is TGTGCCAGTAGTATAGCCTCCCGGACAGGGGGCGCGGGTGGAGGCTACACCTTC.